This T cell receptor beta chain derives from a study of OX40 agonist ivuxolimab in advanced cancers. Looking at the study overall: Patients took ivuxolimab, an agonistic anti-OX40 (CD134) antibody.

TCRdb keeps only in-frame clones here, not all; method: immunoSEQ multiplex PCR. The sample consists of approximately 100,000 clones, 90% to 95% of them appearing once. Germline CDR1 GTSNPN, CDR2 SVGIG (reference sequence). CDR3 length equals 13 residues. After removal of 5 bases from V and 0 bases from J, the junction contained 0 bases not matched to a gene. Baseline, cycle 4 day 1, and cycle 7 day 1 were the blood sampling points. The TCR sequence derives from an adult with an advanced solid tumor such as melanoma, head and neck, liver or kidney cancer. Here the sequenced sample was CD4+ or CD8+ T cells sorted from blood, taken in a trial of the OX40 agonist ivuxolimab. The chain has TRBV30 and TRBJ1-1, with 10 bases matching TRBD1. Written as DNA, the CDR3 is TGTGCCTGGGACAGGGGGCTGAACACTGAAGCTTTCTTT. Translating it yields CAWDRGLNTEAFF. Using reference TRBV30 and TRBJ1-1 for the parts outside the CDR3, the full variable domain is SQTIHQWPATLVQPVGSPLSLECTVEGTSNPNLYWYRQAAGRGLQLLFYSVGIGQISSEVPQNLSASRPQDRQFILSSKKLLLSDSGFYLCAWDRGLNTEAFFGQGTRLTVV.